The rows below give T cell receptor beta chains drawn from one sample of a study of T cells in Graves' hyperthyroidism and ophthalmopathy. One entry per CDR3 protein, called by TCRdb with MiXCR from the multiplex PCR reads. The data contain 650,000 to 800,000 distinct CDR3 sequences, 45% of them seen just once; the ten biggest clones take up less than 8.5%. Sample: peripheral blood or thyroid tissue (not recorded which). Every receptor here comes from an adult man with Graves' disease, either hyperthyroidism or ophthalmopathy (not recorded which). CDR3s include the opening cysteine and the closing phenylalanine or tryptophan. D genes are given only for firm matches. Not all rows give a size; the values are once, few, many and, for expanded clones, a class.

j_call clone_size v_call d_call cdr3_nt cdr3_aa
TRBJ1-4 few TRBV7-2 - TGTGCCAGCAGCTTAGTAGCAGGGGAAGATGAAAAACTGTTTTTT CASSLVAGEDEKLFF
TRBJ1-5 many TRBV2 - TGTGCCAGCAGTACCACTTTTCGGCCCCAGCATTTT CASSTTFRPQHF
TRBJ2-5 - TRBV7-8 - TGTGCCAGCAGCTTTGAACCGGAGACCCAGTACTTC CASSFEPETQYF
TRBJ1-1 few TRBV6-1 - TGTGCCAGCAGGGGCACCATGAACACTGAAGCTTTCTTT CASRGTMNTEAFF
TRBJ1-1 many TRBV5-1 TRBD1 TGCGCCAGCAGCAAGGGACAGCGGAACACTGAAGCTTTCTTT CASSKGQRNTEAFF
TRBJ2-7 - TRBV9 - TGTGCCAGCAGCAGGGGAGAGGCTTATTACGAGCAGTACTTC CASSRGEAYYEQYF
TRBJ1-2 - TRBV29-1 TRBD1 TGCAGTGTTGACCGCAGGGGGGGGTACGGCTACACCTTC CSVDRRGGYGYTF
TRBJ2-7 many TRBV19 - TGTGCCAGTAGTAGGGCAGAAACCTACGAGCAGTACTTC CASSRAETYEQYF
TRBJ2-7 - TRBV11-2 - TGTGCCAGCAGCTTATTCCAGGGACTCTACGAGCAGTACTTC CASSLFQGLYEQYF
TRBJ1-6 - TRBV25-1 - TGTGCCAGCAGTGAAGCGCCGGGCAGGAGCTCCTATAATTCACCCCTCCACTTT CASSEAPGRSSYNSPLHF
TRBJ1-6 - TRBV10-2 - TGCGCCAGCAGAGATCAGGGCTCCTATAATTCACCCCTCCACTTT CASRDQGSYNSPLHF